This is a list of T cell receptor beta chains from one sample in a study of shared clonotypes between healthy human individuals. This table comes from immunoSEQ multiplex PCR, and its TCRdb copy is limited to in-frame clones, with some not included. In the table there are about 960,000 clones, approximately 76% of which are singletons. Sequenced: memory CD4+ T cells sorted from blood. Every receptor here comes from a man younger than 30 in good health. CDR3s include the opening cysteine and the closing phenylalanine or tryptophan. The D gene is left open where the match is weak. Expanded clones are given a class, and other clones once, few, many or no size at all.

CDR3 DNA: TGCGCCAGCAGCTTGGCCGCAGGGACAGGGTATGGCTACACCTTC
CDR3 protein: CASSLAAGTGYGYTF
J gene: TRBJ1-2
D gene: TRBD1
V gene: TRBV5-1
clone size: NA

CDR3 DNA: TGTGCCAGCTCCCGTGACTACTATGCGCCCCTCCACTTT
CDR3 protein: CASSRDYYAPLHF
J gene: TRBJ1-6
D gene: NA
V gene: TRBV18
clone size: few

CDR3 DNA: TGTGCCAGCATTCACCGGGCCCTTAATGAAGCTTTCTTT
CDR3 protein: CASIHRALNEAFF
J gene: TRBJ1-1
D gene: NA
V gene: TRBV6-5
clone size: NA

CDR3 DNA: TGCGCCAGCAGCCAAGCGCGGCATGATACGCAGTATTTT
CDR3 protein: CASSQARHDTQYF
J gene: TRBJ2-3
D gene: NA
V gene: TRBV4-3
clone size: NA

CDR3 DNA: TGCGCCAGCAGCTTGGCATGGGAGGGGACCTACGAGCAGTACTTC
CDR3 protein: CASSLAWEGTYEQYF
J gene: TRBJ2-7
D gene: TRBD2
V gene: TRBV5-1
clone size: NA

CDR3 DNA: TGTGCCAGCAGATTCGCGGGGGCTCGGGAGCAGTACTTC
CDR3 protein: CASRFAGAREQYF
J gene: TRBJ2-7
D gene: NA
V gene: TRBV6-1
clone size: NA

CDR3 DNA: TGCGCCAGCAGAACCGGGACAGGGGTCGGCTACACCTTC
CDR3 protein: CASRTGTGVGYTF
J gene: TRBJ1-2
D gene: TRBD1
V gene: TRBV5-1
clone size: NA

CDR3 DNA: TGTGCTAGTGGTTTGGATAAAGCGGGGGTGTTAAGCACAGATACGCAGTATTTT
CDR3 protein: CASGLDKAGVLSTDTQYF
J gene: TRBJ2-3
D gene: TRBD2
V gene: TRBV12-5
clone size: many

CDR3 DNA: TGTGCCATAGGGACTTCTGGGAGCTCCTATAATTCACCCCTCCACTTT
CDR3 protein: CAIGTSGSSYNSPLHF
J gene: TRBJ1-6
D gene: NA
V gene: TRBV10-3
clone size: NA

CDR3 DNA: TGTGCCAGCTCACCATTCAGCGGGAGTTCCTACAATGAGCAGTTCTTC
CDR3 protein: CASSPFSGSSYNEQFF
J gene: TRBJ2-1
D gene: TRBD2
V gene: TRBV18
clone size: NA

CDR3 DNA: TGTGCCAGCCACGAGGGGAGACCTGGAAACACCATATATTTT
CDR3 protein: CASHEGRPGNTIYF
J gene: TRBJ1-3
D gene: NA
V gene: TRBV7-9
clone size: NA

CDR3 DNA: TGTGCCTGGAGCCCCGGGCCCGCGGGGGAGACCCAGTACTTC
CDR3 protein: CAWSPGPAGETQYF
J gene: TRBJ2-5
D gene: NA
V gene: TRBV30
clone size: once

CDR3 DNA: TGTGCCAGCACCTCCCAGGGGCCTGCAGACAATGAGCAGTTCTTC
CDR3 protein: CASTSQGPADNEQFF
J gene: TRBJ2-1
D gene: NA
V gene: TRBV4-2
clone size: NA

CDR3 DNA: TGCAGTGCCAGGAGGTTGGAGACCCAGTACTTC
CDR3 protein: CSARRLETQYF
J gene: TRBJ2-5
D gene: NA
V gene: TRBV20-1
clone size: NA

CDR3 DNA: TGTGCCAGCAGTGACCTCCAAAATAAGGGGGCTGGGGCCAACGTCCTGACTTTC
CDR3 protein: CASSDLQNKGAGANVLTF
J gene: TRBJ2-6
D gene: NA
V gene: TRBV25-1
clone size: NA

CDR3 DNA: TGTGCCAGCCAGATGATAAAGGATACGCAGTATTTT
CDR3 protein: CASQMIKDTQYF
J gene: TRBJ2-3
D gene: NA
V gene: TRBV28
clone size: NA

CDR3 DNA: TGTGCCAGCAGCTTACGTACGGAAAACTATGGCTACACCTTC
CDR3 protein: CASSLRTENYGYTF
J gene: TRBJ1-2
D gene: NA
V gene: TRBV7-2
clone size: NA

CDR3 DNA: TGTGCCAGCTCACCCCGAGGGACAGGCTCTGGAAACACCATATATTTT
CDR3 protein: CASSPRGTGSGNTIYF
J gene: TRBJ1-3
D gene: TRBD1
V gene: TRBV18
clone size: NA

CDR3 DNA: TGTGCCAGCAGCGAGACAGGAAACTCCTACGAGCAGTACTTC
CDR3 protein: CASSETGNSYEQYF
J gene: TRBJ2-7
D gene: NA
V gene: TRBV6-9
clone size: NA

CDR3 DNA: TGTGCCAGCAGTGATGTCAGGGGGGGATCGCTGACTTTC
CDR3 protein: CASSDVRGGSLTF
J gene: TRBJ2-6
D gene: NA
V gene: TRBV2
clone size: once

CDR3 DNA: TGCGCCAGCAGCCAAGACGGACTAGCCCTTAGAGATACGCAGTATTTT
CDR3 protein: CASSQDGLALRDTQYF
J gene: TRBJ2-3
D gene: TRBD2
V gene: TRBV4-1
clone size: NA

CDR3 DNA: TGTGCCAGCAGTCCCGGGACAGTTACACAAAAAGCTTTCTTT
CDR3 protein: CASSPGTVTQKAFF
J gene: TRBJ1-1
D gene: TRBD1
V gene: TRBV5-4
clone size: NA

CDR3 DNA: TGTGCCAGCACCCAGGGTGGTCAGCCCCAGCATTTT
CDR3 protein: CASTQGGQPQHF
J gene: TRBJ1-5
D gene: NA
V gene: TRBV6-6
clone size: NA

CDR3 DNA: TGCGCCAGCACTCCCGGGACTAGCGGGCGAAGCTACGAGCAGTACTTC
CDR3 protein: CASTPGTSGRSYEQYF
J gene: TRBJ2-7
D gene: TRBD2
V gene: TRBV10-1
clone size: NA

CDR3 DNA: TGTGCCAGCAGTGTTGGTGGGAACAATGAGCAGTTCTTC
CDR3 protein: CASSVGGNNEQFF
J gene: TRBJ2-1
D gene: NA
V gene: TRBV2
clone size: few

CDR3 DNA: TGCGCCAGCAGGCGGGACACTACCTACGAGCAGTACTTC
CDR3 protein: CASRRDTTYEQYF
J gene: TRBJ2-7
D gene: NA
V gene: TRBV5-1
clone size: NA

CDR3 DNA: TGTGCCAGCAGCTTAGTTAAGACCGCCGTCTCAACGCAGTATTTT
CDR3 protein: CASSLVKTAVSTQYF
J gene: TRBJ2-3
D gene: NA
V gene: TRBV7-2
clone size: NA

CDR3 DNA: TGTGCCAGCAGCAGCCGCCGACAGATCTACGAGCAGTACTTC
CDR3 protein: CASSSRRQIYEQYF
J gene: TRBJ2-7
D gene: NA
V gene: TRBV21-1
clone size: NA

CDR3 DNA: TGTGCCAGCAGTCCGGGGGTCTCACCTCTAACCGGGGAGCTGTTTTTT
CDR3 protein: CASSPGVSPLTGELFF
J gene: TRBJ2-2
D gene: NA
V gene: TRBV6-4
clone size: once

CDR3 DNA: TGCAGCGTTGCGCCAGGGGGGAACGAGCAGTACTTC
CDR3 protein: CSVAPGGNEQYF
J gene: TRBJ2-7
D gene: NA
V gene: TRBV29-1
clone size: NA

CDR3 DNA: TGTGCCAGCTCACTGGACCCAGCCTCTGGTTGGTACTTC
CDR3 protein: CASSLDPASGWYF
J gene: TRBJ2-7
D gene: NA
V gene: TRBV18
clone size: NA

CDR3 DNA: TGTGCCAGCAGGGTAGGGCTGGATAATTCACCCCTCCACTTT
CDR3 protein: CASRVGLDNSPLHF
J gene: TRBJ1-6
D gene: NA
V gene: TRBV6-1
clone size: NA

CDR3 DNA: TGTGCCAGCAGCTTTCAGGGGAGGGAGACCCAGTACTTC
CDR3 protein: CASSFQGRETQYF
J gene: TRBJ2-5
D gene: NA
V gene: TRBV7-2
clone size: NA

CDR3 DNA: TGTGCCAGCAGTCAAACATCGGGGGCATGGAATGAGCAGTTCTTC
CDR3 protein: CASSQTSGAWNEQFF
J gene: TRBJ2-1
D gene: NA
V gene: TRBV6-5
clone size: NA

CDR3 DNA: TGTGCCAGCAGCTTCTCTCTTGGACAACTGTTTTTT
CDR3 protein: CASSFSLGQLFF
J gene: TRBJ2-2
D gene: NA
V gene: TRBV13
clone size: NA

CDR3 DNA: TGCAGTGCTTTTAGCGCCTACGAGCAGTACTTC
CDR3 protein: CSAFSAYEQYF
J gene: TRBJ2-7
D gene: NA
V gene: TRBV20-1
clone size: NA